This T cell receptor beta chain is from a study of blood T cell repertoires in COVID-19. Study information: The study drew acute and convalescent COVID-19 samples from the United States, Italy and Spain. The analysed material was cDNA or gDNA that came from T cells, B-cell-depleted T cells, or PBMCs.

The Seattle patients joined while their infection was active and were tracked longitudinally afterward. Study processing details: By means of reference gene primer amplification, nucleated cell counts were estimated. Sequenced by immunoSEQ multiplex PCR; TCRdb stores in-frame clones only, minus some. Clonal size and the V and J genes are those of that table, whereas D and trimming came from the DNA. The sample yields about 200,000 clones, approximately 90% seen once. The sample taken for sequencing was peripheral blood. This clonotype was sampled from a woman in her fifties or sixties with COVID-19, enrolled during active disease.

The CDR3, as DNA: TGCGCCAGCAGCTTAAATTCAGGGGGGAACACTGAAGCTTTCTTT. This translates into CASSLNSGGNTEAFF. The chain couples TRBV5-1 to TRBJ1-1, with 7 nucleotides matching TRBD1. Germline values: CDR1 SGHRS, CDR2 YFSETQ. The CDR3 runs to 15 residues. V was clipped by 2 bases and J by 1 base; unmatched bases: 5.